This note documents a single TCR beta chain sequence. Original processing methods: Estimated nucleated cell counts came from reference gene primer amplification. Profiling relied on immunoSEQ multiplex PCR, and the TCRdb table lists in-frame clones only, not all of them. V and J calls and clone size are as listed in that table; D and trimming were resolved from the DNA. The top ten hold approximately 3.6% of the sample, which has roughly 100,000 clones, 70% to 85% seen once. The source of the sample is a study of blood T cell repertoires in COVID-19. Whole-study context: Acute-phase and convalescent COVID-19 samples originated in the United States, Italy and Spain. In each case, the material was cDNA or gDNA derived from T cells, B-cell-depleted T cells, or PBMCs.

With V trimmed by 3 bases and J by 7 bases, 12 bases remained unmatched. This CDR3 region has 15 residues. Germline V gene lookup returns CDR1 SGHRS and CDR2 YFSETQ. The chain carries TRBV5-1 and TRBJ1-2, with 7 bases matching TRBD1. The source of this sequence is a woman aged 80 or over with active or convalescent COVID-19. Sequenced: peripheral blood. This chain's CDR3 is CASSSRTGMLGGYTF. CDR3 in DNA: TGCGCCAGCAGCTCGAGGACAGGAATGCTTGGTGGCTACACCTTC. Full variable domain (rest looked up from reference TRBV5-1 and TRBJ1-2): KAGVTQTPRYLIKTRGQQVTLSCSPISGHRSVSWYQQTPGQGLQFLFEYFSETQRNKGNFPGRFSGRQFSNSRSEMNVSTLELGDSALYLCASSSRTGMLGGYTFGSGTRLTVV.